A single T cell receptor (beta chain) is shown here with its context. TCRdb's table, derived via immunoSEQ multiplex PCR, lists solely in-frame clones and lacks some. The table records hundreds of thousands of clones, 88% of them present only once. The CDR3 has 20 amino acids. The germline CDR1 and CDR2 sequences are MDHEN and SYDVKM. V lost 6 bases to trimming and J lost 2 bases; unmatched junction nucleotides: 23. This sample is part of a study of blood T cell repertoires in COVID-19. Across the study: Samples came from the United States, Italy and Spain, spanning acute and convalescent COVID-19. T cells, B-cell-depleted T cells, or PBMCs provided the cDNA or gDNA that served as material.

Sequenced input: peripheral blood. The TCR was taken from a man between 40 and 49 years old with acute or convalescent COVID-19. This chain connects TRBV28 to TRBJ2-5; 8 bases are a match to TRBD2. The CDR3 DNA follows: TGTGCCAGCAGCCTATTTCCACTAGCGGACCCAGGGTGGGGTCAAGAGACCCAGTACTTC. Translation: CASSLFPLADPGWGQETQYF.